Listed below are T cell receptor beta chains from one sample, sequenced in a study of radiation and T cells in renal cell carcinoma. The method was immunoSEQ multiplex PCR; TCRdb's version includes in-frame clones alone and lacks a portion of them. The repertoire has roughly 3,900 clones, about 74% of them found once; the top ten carry approximately 8%. This sample comprised tumor tissue, obtained from a patient whose treatment was nephrectomy without radiotherapy. The receptors here all came from a man aged 45-65 years with renal cell carcinoma. Each CDR3 is given with its conserved first and last residue. D genes are given only for firm matches. Clone size is stated in some rows and not others, as once, few, many or a class when expanded.

d_gene: TRBD2; abundance: .; j_gene: TRBJ2-7; v_gene: TRBV6-1; CDR3nt: TGTGCCAGCAGTCCTCGGATAGCGGGACCGGAAGAGCAGTACTTC; CDR3aa: CASSPRIAGPEEQYF
d_gene: .; abundance: .; j_gene: TRBJ2-7; v_gene: TRBV6-6; CDR3nt: TGTGCCAGCAGTTACTCTAAAGTCGAGCAGTACTTC; CDR3aa: CASSYSKVEQYF
d_gene: .; abundance: few; j_gene: TRBJ1-2; v_gene: TRBV4-1; CDR3nt: TGCGCCAGCAGCCAAGCGCACAGGGTGGACTATGGCTACACCTTC; CDR3aa: CASSQAHRVDYGYTF
d_gene: .; abundance: .; j_gene: TRBJ2-7; v_gene: TRBV9; CDR3nt: TGTGCCAGCAGCGTATCGCCATCTAAGACCTACGAGCAGTACTTC; CDR3aa: CASSVSPSKTYEQYF
d_gene: .; abundance: .; j_gene: TRBJ2-2; v_gene: TRBV4-1; CDR3nt: TGCGCCAGCAGTTCCAATTGGGGGGCTAACACCGGGGAGCTGTTTTTT; CDR3aa: CASSSNWGANTGELFF
d_gene: .; abundance: .; j_gene: TRBJ1-1; v_gene: TRBV4-1; CDR3nt: TGCGCCAGCAGCCAGACTACAGGGTCTGAAGCTTTCTTT; CDR3aa: CASSQTTGSEAFF
d_gene: .; abundance: .; j_gene: TRBJ1-4; v_gene: TRBV6-5; CDR3nt: TGTGCCAGCAGACCGGACAGCAATGAAAAACTGTTTTTT; CDR3aa: CASRPDSNEKLFF
d_gene: .; abundance: .; j_gene: TRBJ2-1; v_gene: TRBV7-8; CDR3nt: TGTGCCAGCAGCCCCAGTGAAGGCCCCTACAATGAGCAGTTCTTC; CDR3aa: CASSPSEGPYNEQFF
d_gene: .; abundance: few; j_gene: TRBJ2-1; v_gene: TRBV11-2; CDR3nt: TGTGCCAGCAGCTTAGAGACCGTGGGAAGTCGCAATGAGCAGTTCTTC; CDR3aa: CASSLETVGSRNEQFF
d_gene: .; abundance: .; j_gene: TRBJ2-5; v_gene: TRBV29-1; CDR3nt: TGCAGCGTTGGTGGGGCGGAGACCCAGTACTTC; CDR3aa: CSVGGAETQYF